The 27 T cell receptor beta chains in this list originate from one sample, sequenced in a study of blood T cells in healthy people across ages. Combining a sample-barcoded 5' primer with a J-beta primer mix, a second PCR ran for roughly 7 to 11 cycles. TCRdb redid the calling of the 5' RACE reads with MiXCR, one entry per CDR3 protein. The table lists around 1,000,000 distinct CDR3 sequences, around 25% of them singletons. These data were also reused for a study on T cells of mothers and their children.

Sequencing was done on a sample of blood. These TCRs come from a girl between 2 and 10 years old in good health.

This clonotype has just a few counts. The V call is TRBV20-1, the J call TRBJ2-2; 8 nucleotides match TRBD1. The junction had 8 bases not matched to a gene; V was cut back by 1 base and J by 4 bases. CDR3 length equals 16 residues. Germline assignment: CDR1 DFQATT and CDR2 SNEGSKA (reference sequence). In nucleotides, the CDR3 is TGCAGTGCTAGAGTCAAGGGGACAGGCCTCACCGGGGAGCTGTTTTTT. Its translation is CSARVKGTGLTGELFF.

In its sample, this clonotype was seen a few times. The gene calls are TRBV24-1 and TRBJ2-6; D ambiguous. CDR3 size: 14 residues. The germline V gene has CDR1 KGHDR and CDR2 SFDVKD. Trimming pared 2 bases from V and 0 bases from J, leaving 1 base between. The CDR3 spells CATSDSSGANVLTF. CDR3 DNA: TGTGCCACCAGTGATTCCTCTGGGGCCAACGTCCTGACTTTC.

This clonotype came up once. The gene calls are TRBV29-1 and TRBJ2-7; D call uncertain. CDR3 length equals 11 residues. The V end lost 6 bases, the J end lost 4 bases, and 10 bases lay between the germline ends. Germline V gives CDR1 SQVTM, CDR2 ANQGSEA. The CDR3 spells CSVKASYEQYF. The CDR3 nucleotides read TGCAGCGTCAAAGCGAGTTACGAGCAGTACTTC.

The CDR3 coding sequence is TGCAGCGTTGAAGGGCCCAGCGCAGATACGCAGTATTTT. Its translation is CSVEGPSADTQYF. The chain couples TRBV29-1 to TRBJ2-3; D unresolved. V was pared by 1 base and J by 4 bases, with 9 bases between. Per germline, CDR1 SQVTM and CDR2 ANQGSEA. The CDR3 is 13 amino acids.

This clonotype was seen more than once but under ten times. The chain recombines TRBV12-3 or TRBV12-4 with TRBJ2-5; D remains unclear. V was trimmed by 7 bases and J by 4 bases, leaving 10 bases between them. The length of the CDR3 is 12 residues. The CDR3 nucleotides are TGTGCCAGCACCGGAGACCTAGAGACCCAGTACTTC. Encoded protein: CASTGDLETQYF.

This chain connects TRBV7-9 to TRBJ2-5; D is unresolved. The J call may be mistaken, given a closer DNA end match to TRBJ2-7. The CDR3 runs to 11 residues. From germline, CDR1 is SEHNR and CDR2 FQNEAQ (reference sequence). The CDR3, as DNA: TGTGCCAGCAGCTCGGTCGACGAGCAGTACTTC. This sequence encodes CASSSVDEQYF.

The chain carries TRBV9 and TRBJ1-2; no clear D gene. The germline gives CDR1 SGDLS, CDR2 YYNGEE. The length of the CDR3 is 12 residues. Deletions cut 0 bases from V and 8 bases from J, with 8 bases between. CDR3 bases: TGTGCCAGCAGCGTAGAGGAGCGGGGCTACACCTTC. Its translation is CASSVEERGYTF.

CDR3 coding DNA: TGTGCCAGCAGCTTAAGTAAACAGGGGCCAGATACGCAGTATTTT. This codes for CASSLSKQGPDTQYF. The chain joins TRBV5-6 to TRBJ2-3; the match to TRBD1 covers 7 bases. Unmatched junction bases numbered 7, after V lost 2 bases and J lost 4 bases. This CDR3 is 15 amino acids long. Germline CDR1 SGHDT, CDR2 YYEEEE.

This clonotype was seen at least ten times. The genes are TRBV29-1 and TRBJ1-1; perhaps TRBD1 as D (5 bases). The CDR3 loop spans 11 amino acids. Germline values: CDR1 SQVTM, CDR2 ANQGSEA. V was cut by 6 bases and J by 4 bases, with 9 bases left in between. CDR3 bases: TGCAGCGTCTGGGACGGCACTGAAGCTTTCTTT. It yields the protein CSVWDGTEAFF.

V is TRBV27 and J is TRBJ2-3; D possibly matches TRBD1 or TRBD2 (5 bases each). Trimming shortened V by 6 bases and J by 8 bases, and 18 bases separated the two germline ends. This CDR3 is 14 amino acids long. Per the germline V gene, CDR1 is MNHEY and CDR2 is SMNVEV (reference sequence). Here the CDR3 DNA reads TGTGCCAGCAGACCGGGGCCCGGTTTGGGTACGCAGTATTTT. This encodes CASRPGPGLGTQYF.

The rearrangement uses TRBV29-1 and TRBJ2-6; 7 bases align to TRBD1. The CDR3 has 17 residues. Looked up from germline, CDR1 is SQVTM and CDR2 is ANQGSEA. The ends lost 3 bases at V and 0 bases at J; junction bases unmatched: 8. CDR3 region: CSVETGSYDSGANVLTF. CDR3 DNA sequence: TGCAGCGTTGAGACAGGGTCTTACGACTCTGGGGCCAACGTCCTGACTTTC.

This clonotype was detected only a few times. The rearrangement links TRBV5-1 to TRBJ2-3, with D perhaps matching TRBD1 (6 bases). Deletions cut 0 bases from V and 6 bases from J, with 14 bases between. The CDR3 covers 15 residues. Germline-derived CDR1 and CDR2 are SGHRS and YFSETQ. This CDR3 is CASSLAAGAYDTQYF. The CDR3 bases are TGCGCCAGCAGCTTGGCGGCAGGGGCTTACGATACGCAGTATTTT.

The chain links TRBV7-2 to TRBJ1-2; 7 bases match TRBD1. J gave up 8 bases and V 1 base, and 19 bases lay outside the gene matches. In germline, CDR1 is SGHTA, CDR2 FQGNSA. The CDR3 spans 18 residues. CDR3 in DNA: TGTGCCAGCAGCTTAGATTCCGACAGGGAGGCCGCCGATGGAGGCTACACCTTC. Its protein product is CASSLDSDREAADGGYTF.

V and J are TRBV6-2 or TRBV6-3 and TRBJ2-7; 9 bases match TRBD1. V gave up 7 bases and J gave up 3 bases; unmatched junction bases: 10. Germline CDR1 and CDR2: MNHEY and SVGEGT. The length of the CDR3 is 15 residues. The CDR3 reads CASTVPGQGYYEQYF. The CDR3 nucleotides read TGTGCCAGCACCGTACCGGGACAGGGATACTACGAGCAGTACTTC.

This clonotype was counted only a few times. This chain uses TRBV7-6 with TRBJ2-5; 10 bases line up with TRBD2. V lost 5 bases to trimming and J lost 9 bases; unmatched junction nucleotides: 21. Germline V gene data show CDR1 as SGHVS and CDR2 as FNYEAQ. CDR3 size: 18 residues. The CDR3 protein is CASSPFITAGGRMVSQYF. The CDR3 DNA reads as TGTGCCAGCAGCCCTTTTATCACAGCGGGAGGGCGAATGGTCTCCCAGTACTTC.

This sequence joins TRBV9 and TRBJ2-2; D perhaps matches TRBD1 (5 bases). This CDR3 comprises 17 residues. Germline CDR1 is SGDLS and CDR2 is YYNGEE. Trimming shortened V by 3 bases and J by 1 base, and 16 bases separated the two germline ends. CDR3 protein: CASSEPLLQVNTGELFF. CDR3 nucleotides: TGTGCCAGCAGCGAGCCTCTCTTACAGGTGAACACCGGGGAGCTGTTTTTT.

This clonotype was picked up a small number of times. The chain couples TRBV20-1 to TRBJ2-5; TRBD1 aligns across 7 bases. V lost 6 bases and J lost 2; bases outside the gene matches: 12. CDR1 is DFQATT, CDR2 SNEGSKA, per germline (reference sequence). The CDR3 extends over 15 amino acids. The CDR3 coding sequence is TGCAGTGCGGGACAGACGATGAGACTACAAGAGACCCAGTACTTC. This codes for CSAGQTMRLQETQYF.

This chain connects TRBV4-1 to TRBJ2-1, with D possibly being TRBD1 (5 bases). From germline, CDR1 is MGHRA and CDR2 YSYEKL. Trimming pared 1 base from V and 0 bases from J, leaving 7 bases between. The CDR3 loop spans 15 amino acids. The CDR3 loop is CASSQVTGSYNEQFF. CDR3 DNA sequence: TGCGCCAGCAGCCAAGTCACAGGCTCCTACAATGAGCAGTTCTTC.

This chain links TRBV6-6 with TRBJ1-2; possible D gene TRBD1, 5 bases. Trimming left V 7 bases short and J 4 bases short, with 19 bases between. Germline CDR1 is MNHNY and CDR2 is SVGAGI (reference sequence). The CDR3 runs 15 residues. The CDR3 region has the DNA TGTGCCAGCACTCATGAACAGGTTACCTTCTATGGCTACACCTTC. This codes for CASTHEQVTFYGYTF.

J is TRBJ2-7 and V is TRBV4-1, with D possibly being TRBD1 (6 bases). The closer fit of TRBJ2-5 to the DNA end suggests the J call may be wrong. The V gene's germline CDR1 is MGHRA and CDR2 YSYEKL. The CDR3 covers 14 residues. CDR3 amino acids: CASSPPGDQETQYF. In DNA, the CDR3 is TGCGCCAGCAGCCCCCCAGGGGACCAAGAGACCCAGTACTTC.

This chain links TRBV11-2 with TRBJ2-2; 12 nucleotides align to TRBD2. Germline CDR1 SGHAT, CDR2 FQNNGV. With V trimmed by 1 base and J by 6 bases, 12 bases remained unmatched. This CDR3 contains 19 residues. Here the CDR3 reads CASSLGGSTSGGRPGELFF. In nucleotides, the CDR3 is TGTGCCAGCAGCTTAGGCGGGTCGACTAGCGGGGGTCGCCCCGGGGAGCTGTTTTTT.

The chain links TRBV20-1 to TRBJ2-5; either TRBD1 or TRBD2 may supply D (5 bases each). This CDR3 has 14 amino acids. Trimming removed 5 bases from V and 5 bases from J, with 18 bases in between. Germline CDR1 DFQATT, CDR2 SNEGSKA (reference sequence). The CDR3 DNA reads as TGCAGTGCTCCTCGCAGGGTCCGGGGCGAGACCCAGTACTTC. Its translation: CSAPRRVRGETQYF.

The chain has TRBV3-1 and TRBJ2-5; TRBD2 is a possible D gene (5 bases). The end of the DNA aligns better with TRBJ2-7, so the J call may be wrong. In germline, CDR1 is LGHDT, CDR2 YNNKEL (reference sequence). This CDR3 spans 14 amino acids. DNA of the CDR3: TGTGCCAGCAGCCAACAGGACTTAGTCTACGAGCAGTACTTC. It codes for CASSQQDLVYEQYF.

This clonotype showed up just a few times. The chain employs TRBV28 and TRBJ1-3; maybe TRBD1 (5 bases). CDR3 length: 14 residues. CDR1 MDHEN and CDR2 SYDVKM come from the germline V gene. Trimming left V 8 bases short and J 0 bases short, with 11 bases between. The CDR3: CASSTTVSGNTIYF. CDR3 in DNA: TGTGCCAGCTCTACGACAGTCTCTGGAAACACCATATATTTT.

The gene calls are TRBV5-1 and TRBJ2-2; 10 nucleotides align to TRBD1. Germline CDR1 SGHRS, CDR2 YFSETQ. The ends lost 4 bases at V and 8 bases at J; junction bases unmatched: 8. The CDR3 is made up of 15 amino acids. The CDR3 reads CASSLGQGGIGELFF. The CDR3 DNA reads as TGCGCCAGCAGCCTTGGACAGGGGGGAATTGGGGAGCTGTTTTTT.

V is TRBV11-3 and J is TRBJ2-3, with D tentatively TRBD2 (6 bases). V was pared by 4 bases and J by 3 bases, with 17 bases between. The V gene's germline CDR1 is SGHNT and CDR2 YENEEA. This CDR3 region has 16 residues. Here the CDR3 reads CASSSMTRSYTDTQYF. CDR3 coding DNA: TGTGCCAGCAGCTCCATGACTAGGTCTTATACAGATACGCAGTATTTT.

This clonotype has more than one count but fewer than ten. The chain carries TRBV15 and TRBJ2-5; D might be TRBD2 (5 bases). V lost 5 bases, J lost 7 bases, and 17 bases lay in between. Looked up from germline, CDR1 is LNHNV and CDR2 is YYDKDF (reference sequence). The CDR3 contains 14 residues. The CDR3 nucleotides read TGTGCCACCAGCTCAGAAATTAGCCGGGGGACCCAGTACTTC. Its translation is CATSSEISRGTQYF. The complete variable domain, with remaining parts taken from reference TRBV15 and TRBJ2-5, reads DAMVIQNPRYQVTQFGKPVTLSCSQTLNHNVMYWYQQKSSQAPKLLFHYYDKDFNNEADTPDNFQSRRPNTSFCFLDIRSPGLGDTAMYLCATSSEISRGTQYFGPGTRLLVL.